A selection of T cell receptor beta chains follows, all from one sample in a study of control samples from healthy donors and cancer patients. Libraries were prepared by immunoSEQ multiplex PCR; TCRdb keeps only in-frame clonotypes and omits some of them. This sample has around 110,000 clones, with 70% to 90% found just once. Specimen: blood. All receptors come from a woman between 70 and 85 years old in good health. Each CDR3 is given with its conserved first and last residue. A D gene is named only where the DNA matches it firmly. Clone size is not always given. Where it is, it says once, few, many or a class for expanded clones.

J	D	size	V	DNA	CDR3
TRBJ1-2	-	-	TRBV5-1	TGCGCCAGCACCTTCACCGGGACATCTAACTATGGCTACACCTTC	CASTFTGTSNYGYTF
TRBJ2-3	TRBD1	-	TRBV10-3	TGTGCCATCCAACCCCACAGGGGGCGCGCAGATACGCAGTATTTT	CAIQPHRGRADTQYF
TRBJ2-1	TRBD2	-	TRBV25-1	TGTGCCAGCAGTGAATGGCCGGGAGGGGATGAGCAGTTCTTC	CASSEWPGGDEQFF
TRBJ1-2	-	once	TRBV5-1	TGCGCCAGCAGCCCGGGGAGGGACTTCGGCTACACCTTC	CASSPGRDFGYTF
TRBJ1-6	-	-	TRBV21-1	TGTGCCTCTCCCGCTGGGGGTCCCGGGACAGGGGGCTATAATTCACCCCTCCACTTT	CASPAGGPGTGGYNSPLHF
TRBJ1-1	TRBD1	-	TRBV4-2	TGTGCCAGCAGCCATCTAGGGGGGGGACAGGGAAGCACTGAAGCTTTCTTT	CASSHLGGGQGSTEAFF
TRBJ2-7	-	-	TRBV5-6	TGTGCCAGCAGCTTTGCGGGCTCCTACGAGCAGTACTTC	CASSFAGSYEQYF
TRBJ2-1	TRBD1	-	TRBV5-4	TGTGCCAGCAGCTTGGACAGGGGATCCTACAATGAGCAGTTCTTC	CASSLDRGSYNEQFF
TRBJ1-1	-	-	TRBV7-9	TGTGCCAGCAGCTCCCGGGGCGGGATGAACACTGAAGCTTTCTTT	CASSSRGGMNTEAFF
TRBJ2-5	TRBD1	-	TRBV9	TGTGCCAGCAGCGGTGACAGGGCGTGGGAGACCCAGTACTTC	CASSGDRAWETQYF
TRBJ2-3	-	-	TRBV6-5	TGTGCCAGCAGCCGCGGGACGGCTGGTGGAGATACGCAGTATTTT	CASSRGTAGGDTQYF
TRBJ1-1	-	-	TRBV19	TGTGCCAGTACCAGAATGGGGGCCACTGAAGCTTTCTTT	CASTRMGATEAFF
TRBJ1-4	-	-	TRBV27	TGTGCCAGCAGTTGGGGTTTCGGTGAAAAACTGTTTTTT	CASSWGFGEKLFF
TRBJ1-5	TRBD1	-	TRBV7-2	TGTGCCAGCAGCTTAGTTTTGGGACAGATCAATCAGCCCCAGCATTTT	CASSLVLGQINQPQHF
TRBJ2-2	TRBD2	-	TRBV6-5	TGTGCCAGCAAGAGAGGCGGGGGGGTCGGGGAGCTGTTTTTT	CASKRGGGVGELFF
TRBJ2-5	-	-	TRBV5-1	TGCGCCAGCAGCTTGGCCAAGCGAGCGGGAGAGACCCAGTACTTC	CASSLAKRAGETQYF
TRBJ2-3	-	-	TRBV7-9	TGTGCCAGCAGCTTTCTTTTCCGGGGGCGTACAGATACGCAGTATTTT	CASSFLFRGRTDTQYF
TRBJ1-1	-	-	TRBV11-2	TGTGCCAGCAGCTTAGGGACACCCCGTGAAGCTTTCTTT	CASSLGTPREAFF
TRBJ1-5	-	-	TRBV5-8	TGTGCCAGCAGCTTGGGAGTCATTAGCAATCAGCCCCAGCATTTT	CASSLGVISNQPQHF
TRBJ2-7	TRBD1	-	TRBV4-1	TGCGCCAGCAGCCGTGAGTGGGGGGACAGGAGCTCCTACGAGCAGTACTTC	CASSREWGDRSSYEQYF
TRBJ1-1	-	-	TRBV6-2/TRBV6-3	TGTGCCAGCAGTTACTCGACCCCATCGACAGCTTTCTTT	CASSYSTPSTAFF
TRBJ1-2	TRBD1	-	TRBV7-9	TGTGCCAGCAGTGGCGACAGGGACTATGGCTACACCTTC	CASSGDRDYGYTF
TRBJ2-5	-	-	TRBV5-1	TGCGCCAGCAGCTTGGCTTCGGGCCTCGGACAGACCCAGTACTTC	CASSLASGLGQTQYF
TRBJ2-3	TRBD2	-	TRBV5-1	TGCGCCAGCAGCCCCCTGCGGGGGGGAGATACGCAGTATTTT	CASSPLRGGDTQYF
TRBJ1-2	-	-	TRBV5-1	TGCGCCAGCAGCTTGGCGAGGGAGGACTATGGCTACACCTTC	CASSLAREDYGYTF
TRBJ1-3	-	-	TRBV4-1	TGCGCCAGCAGCCAAGATGAAGGTCTACGAAACACCATATATTTT	CASSQDEGLRNTIYF
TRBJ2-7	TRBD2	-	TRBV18	TGTGCCAGCTCACCACGGGAGGGGAAGCCATACGAGCAGTACTTC	CASSPREGKPYEQYF
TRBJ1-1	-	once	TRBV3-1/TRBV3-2	TGTGCCAGCAGCCAAGAACTGAGACAGGAAGCTTTCTTT	CASSQELRQEAFF
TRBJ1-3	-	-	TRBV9	TGTGCCAGCAGCGTTGGGGACATGAGCTCTGGAAACACCATATATTTT	CASSVGDMSSGNTIYF
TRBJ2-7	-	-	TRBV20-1	TGCAGTGCCCACCAGGGGTTCGAGCAGTACTTC	CSAHQGFEQYF
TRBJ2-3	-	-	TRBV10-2	TGCGCCAGCAGTGAGTCGGGGGTTATGGCAGATACGCAGTATTTT	CASSESGVMADTQYF
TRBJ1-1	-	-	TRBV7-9	TGTGCCAGCAGCCACATAGGCACTGAAGCTTTCTTT	CASSHIGTEAFF
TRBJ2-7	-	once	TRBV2	TGTGCCAGCACCCAAAGGCGAAACTACGAGCAGTACTTC	CASTQRRNYEQYF
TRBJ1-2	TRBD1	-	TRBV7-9	TGTGCCAGCAGCTTAGGATTGGGGACAGGGAGCGATGGCTACACCTTC	CASSLGLGTGSDGYTF
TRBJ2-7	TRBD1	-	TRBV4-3	TGCGCCAGCAGCCAATCCGGGACAGGCGAAGACGAGCAGTACTTC	CASSQSGTGEDEQYF
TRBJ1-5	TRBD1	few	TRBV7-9	TGTGCCAGCAGCTTAGGGACAGGGGTTGGTGGCAATCAGCCCCAGCATTTT	CASSLGTGVGGNQPQHF
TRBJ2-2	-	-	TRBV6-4	TGTGCCAGCAGTGAGGGGGTAGGCACCGGGGAGCTGTTTTTT	CASSEGVGTGELFF
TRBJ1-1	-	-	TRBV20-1	TGCAGTGCTAGTAGCCCCAGGCAGGCTGAAGCTTTCTTT	CSASSPRQAEAFF
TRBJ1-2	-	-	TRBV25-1	TGTGCCAGCAGTGAATTCGGGGGCAACTATGGCTACACCTTC	CASSEFGGNYGYTF
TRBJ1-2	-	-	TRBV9	TGTGCCAGCAGCCCTCCTCCCCCCAGTGTCGGCTACACCTTC	CASSPPPPSVGYTF
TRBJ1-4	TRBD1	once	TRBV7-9	TGTGCCAGCAGCTTAGCTGGGACAGGGAATGAAAAACTGTTTTTT	CASSLAGTGNEKLFF
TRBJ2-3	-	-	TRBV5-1	TGCGCCAGCAGCTTGGGGCAGTTTGGCACAGATACGCAGTATTTT	CASSLGQFGTDTQYF
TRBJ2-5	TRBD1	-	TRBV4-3	TGCGCCAGCAGTCAAGACAGGGGTGAGACCCAGTACTTC	CASSQDRGETQYF
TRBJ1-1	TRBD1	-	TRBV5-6	TGTGCCAGCAGAAAACCGGGACAGGGTAGGACTGAAGCTTTCTTT	CASRKPGQGRTEAFF
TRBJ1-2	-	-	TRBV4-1	TGCGCCAGCAGCCAAGGTCTAATTAACTATGGCTACACCTTC	CASSQGLINYGYTF
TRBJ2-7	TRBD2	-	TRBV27	TGTGCCAGCGCTTTGCGGGGGAACCCCTACGAGCAGTACTTC	CASALRGNPYEQYF
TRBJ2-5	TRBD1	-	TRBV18	TGTGCCAGCTCACCACTGGGACAGGGGGCGCGAGAGACCCAGTACTTC	CASSPLGQGARETQYF
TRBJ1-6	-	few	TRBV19	TGTGCCAGTAGATGGAGACAGGCCAATTCACCCCTCCACTTT	CASRWRQANSPLHF
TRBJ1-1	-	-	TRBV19	TGTGCCAGCGCGGGGGCGGAGGTGGGCACTGAAGCTTTCTTT	CASAGAEVGTEAFF
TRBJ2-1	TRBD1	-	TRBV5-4	TGTGCCAGCAAACCGACAGGGGTTGACGAGCAGTTCTTC	CASKPTGVDEQFF
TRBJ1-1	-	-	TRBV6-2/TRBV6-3	TGTGCCAGCAGTTACGAGCCGGGGTCGAACACTGAAGCTTTCTTT	CASSYEPGSNTEAFF
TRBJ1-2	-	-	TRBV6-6	TGTGCCACTAAGGTGATGGATAACTATGGCTACACCTTC	CATKVMDNYGYTF
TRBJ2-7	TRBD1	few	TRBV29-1	TGCAGCGTTGACGGGACAGGGTCAGGCGAGCAGTACTTC	CSVDGTGSGEQYF
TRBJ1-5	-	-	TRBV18	TGTGCCAGCTCACCACCGCCGCCGGAGCCCCAGCATTTT	CASSPPPPEPQHF
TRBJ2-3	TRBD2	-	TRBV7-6	TGTGCCAGCAGCCGTTCCGGGACTAGCTCCACAGATACGCAGTATTTT	CASSRSGTSSTDTQYF
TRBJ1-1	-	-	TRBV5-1	TGCGCCAGCAGGTTCGGGGAAAGGATGACTGAAGCTTTCTTT	CASRFGERMTEAFF
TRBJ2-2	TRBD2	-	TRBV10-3	TGTGCCATCAGTGAGAGGGCTAGCGGGGGTGCGGAGCTGTTTTTT	CAISERASGGAELFF
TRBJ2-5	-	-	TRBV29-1	TGCAGCGCAGCACAGGGTTCGAACCAAGAGACCCAGTACTTC	CSAAQGSNQETQYF
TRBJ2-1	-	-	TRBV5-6	TGTGCCAGCAGCCGTACAGCGTCGAGCTCCTACAATGAGCAGTTCTTC	CASSRTASSSYNEQFF
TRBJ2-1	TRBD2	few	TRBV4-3	TGCGCCAGCAGCCAAGATCGGGACTATAGGGTTGAGCAGTTCTTC	CASSQDRDYRVEQFF